A single T cell receptor (beta chain) is shown here with its context. This specimen belongs to a study of control samples from healthy donors and cancer patients. The CDR3 is made up of 11 amino acids. Germline CDR1 SGHDT, CDR2 YYEEEE. Trimming pared 7 bases from V and 3 bases from J, leaving 8 bases between. The table came from immunoSEQ multiplex PCR; TCRdb's copy has only in-frame clones and leaves some out. The sample includes about 98,000 clones, roughly 83% seen only once; the top ten take under 12%. The clonotype originates from a woman aged 30 to 39 in good health. Sequencing used blood. The chain joins TRBV5-6 to TRBJ2-7; maybe TRBD1 (5 bases). The CDR3 protein is CASRRGYEQYF. CDR3 nucleotide sequence: TGTGCCAGCCGAAGGGGCTACGAGCAGTACTTC.